The 2 T cell receptor beta chains in this list originate from one sample, sequenced in a study of blood T cell repertoires in COVID-19. Data came from immunoSEQ multiplex PCR; TCRdb stores just in-frame clones and leaves some out. The sample consists of hundreds of thousands of clones, 85% of them appearing once. The sample comprised peripheral blood. Receptors originate from a woman between 18 and 29 years old with acute or convalescent COVID-19.

This clone was recorded at least ten times. The chain combines TRBV5-6 with TRBJ1-2, with 8 bases that match TRBD1. Looked up from germline, CDR1 is SGHDT and CDR2 is YYEEEE. The J segment lost 1 base and the V segment lost 3 bases, leaving 2 bases of the junction unmatched. There are 14 residues in the CDR3. The DNA of the CDR3 is TGTGCCAGCAGCTCCAGGGGGCGTAACTATGGCTACACCTTC. It yields the protein CASSSRGRNYGYTF.

This clone is a singleton in its sample. The genes are TRBV4-1 and TRBJ1-1; D is ambiguous. The CDR3 contains 17 residues. V gave up 1 base and J gave up 1 base, with 16 bases separating them. Looked up from germline, CDR1 is MGHRA and CDR2 is YSYEKL. In DNA, the CDR3 is TGCGCCAGCAGCCAAGTTGGAGTCTGGAGGGCGAACACTGAAGCTTTCTTT. Translating gives CASSQVGVWRANTEAFF.